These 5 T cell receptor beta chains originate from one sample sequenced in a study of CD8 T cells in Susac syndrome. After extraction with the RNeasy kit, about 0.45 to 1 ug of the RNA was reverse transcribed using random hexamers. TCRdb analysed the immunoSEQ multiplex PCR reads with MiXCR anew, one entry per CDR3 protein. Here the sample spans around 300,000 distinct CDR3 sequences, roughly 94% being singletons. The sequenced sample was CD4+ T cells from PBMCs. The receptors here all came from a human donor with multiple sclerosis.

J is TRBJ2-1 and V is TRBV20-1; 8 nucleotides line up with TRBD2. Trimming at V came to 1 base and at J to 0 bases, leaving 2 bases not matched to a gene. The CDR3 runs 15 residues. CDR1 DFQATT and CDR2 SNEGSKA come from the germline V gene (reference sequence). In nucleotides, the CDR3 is TGCAGTGCTAGAGCGGGAGGGAGCTCCTACAATGAGCAGTTCTTC. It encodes CSARAGGSSYNEQFF.

The CDR3 coding sequence is TGTGCCAGCAGCTTGGGAAGCGGGAGAATCAATGAGCAGTTCTTC. Translation: CASSLGSGRINEQFF. The chain recombines TRBV7-9 with TRBJ2-1, with TRBD2 identical over 8 bases. Per germline, CDR1 SEHNR and CDR2 FQNEAQ (reference sequence). The CDR3 spans 15 residues. V gave up 3 bases and J gave up 6 bases; unmatched junction bases: 7.

Here the CDR3 DNA reads TGTGCCAGCAGGCTACAGCCGATCTCCTCTTTTACGCAGTATTTT. It codes for CASRLQPISSFTQYF. The V gene is TRBV6-5, the J gene TRBJ2-3, with D hard to call. V was shortened by 6 bases and J by 8 bases, with 21 bases between the two germline ends. The CDR3 totals 15 residues. Germline CDR1 MNHEY, CDR2 SVGAGI.

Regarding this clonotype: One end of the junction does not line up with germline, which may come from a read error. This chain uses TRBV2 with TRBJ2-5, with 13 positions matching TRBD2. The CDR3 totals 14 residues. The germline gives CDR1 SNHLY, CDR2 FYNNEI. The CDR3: CASTPGLAGRRKDF. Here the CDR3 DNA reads TGTGCCAGCACTCCGGGACTAGCGGGACGCCGTAAGGACTTC.

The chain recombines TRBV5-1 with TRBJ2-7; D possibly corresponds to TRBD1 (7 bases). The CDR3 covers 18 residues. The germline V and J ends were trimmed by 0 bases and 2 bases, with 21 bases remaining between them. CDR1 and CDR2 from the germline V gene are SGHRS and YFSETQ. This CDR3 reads CASSLVPQGTGGTYEQYF. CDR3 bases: TGCGCCAGCAGCTTGGTCCCACAGGGGACCGGAGGGACCTACGAGCAGTACTTC.